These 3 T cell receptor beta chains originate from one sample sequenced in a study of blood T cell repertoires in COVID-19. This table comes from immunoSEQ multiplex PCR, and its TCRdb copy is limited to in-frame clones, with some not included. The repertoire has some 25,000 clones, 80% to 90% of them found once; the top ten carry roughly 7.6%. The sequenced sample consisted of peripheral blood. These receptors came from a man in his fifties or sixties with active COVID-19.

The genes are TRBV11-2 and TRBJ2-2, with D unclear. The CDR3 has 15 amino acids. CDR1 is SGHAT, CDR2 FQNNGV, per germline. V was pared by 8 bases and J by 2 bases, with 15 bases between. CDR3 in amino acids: CASGPTRKNTGELFF. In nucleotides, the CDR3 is TGTGCCAGCGGGCCCACCCGCAAAAACACCGGGGAGCTGTTTTTT.

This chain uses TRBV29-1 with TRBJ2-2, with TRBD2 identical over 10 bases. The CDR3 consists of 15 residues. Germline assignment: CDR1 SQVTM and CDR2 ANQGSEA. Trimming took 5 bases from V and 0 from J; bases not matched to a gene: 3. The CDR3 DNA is TGCAGCGTTCGTAGCGGGGGGACGAACACCGGGGAGCTGTTTTTT. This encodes CSVRSGGTNTGELFF.

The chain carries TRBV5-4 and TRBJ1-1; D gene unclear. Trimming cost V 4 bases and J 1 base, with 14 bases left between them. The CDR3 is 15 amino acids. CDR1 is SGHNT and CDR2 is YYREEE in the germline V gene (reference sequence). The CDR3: CASSRGGSENTEAFF. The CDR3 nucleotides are TGTGCCAGCAGCCGCGGTGGATCGGAGAACACTGAAGCTTTCTTT.